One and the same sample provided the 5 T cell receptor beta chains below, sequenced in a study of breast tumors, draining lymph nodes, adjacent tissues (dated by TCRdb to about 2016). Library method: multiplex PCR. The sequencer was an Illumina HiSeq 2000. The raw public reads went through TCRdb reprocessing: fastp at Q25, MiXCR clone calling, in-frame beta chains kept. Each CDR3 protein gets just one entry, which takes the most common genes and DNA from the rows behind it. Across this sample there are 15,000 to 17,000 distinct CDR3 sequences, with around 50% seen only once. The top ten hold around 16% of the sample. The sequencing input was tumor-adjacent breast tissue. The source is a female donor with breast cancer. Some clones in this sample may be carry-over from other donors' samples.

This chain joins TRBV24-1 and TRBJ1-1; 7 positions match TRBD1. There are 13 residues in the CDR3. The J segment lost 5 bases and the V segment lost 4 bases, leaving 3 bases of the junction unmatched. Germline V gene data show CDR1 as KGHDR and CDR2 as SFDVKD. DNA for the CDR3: TGTGCCACCAGTGAGACAGGGAGGACTGAAGCTTTCTTT. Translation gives CATSETGRTEAFF.

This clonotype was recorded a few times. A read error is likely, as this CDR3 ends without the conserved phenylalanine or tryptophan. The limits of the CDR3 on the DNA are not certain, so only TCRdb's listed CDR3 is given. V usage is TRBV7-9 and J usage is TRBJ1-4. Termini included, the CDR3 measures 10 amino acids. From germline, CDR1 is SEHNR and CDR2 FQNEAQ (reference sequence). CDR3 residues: CASSHTGTSG.

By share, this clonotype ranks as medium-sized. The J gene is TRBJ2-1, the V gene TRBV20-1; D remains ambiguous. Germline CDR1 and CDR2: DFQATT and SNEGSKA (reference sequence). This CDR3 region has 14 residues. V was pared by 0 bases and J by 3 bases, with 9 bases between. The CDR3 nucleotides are TGCAGTGCTAGAGATTGGCGGAACTACAATGAGCAGTTCTTC. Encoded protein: CSARDWRNYNEQFF.

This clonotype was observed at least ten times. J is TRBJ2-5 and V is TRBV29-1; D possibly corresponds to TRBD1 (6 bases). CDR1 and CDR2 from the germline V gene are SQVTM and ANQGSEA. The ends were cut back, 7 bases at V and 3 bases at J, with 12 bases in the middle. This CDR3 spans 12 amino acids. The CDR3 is CSGGQLEETQYF. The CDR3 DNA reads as TGCAGCGGGGGGCAGCTAGAAGAGACCCAGTACTTC.

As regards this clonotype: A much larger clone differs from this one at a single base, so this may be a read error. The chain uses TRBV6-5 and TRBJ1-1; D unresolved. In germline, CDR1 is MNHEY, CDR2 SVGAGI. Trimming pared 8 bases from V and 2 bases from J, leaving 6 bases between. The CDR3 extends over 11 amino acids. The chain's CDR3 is CASGRNTEAFF. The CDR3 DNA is TGTGCCAGCGGCCGAAACACTGAAGCTTTCTTT.